Listed below are T cell receptor beta chains from one sample, sequenced in a study of OX40 agonist ivuxolimab in advanced cancers. The data were produced by immunoSEQ multiplex PCR, yet TCRdb's version contains in-frame clones alone and is incomplete. The table has about 26,000 clones, around 85% seen once. The material was CD4+ or CD8+ T cells sorted from blood, obtained in a trial of the OX40 agonist ivuxolimab. These receptors were obtained from an adult with an advanced solid tumor such as melanoma, head and neck, liver or kidney cancer. Both conserved end residues are part of each CDR3. D genes are given only for firm matches. The listing skips clone size in some rows; elsewhere it reads once, few, many or a size class.

j_gene | d_gene | v_gene | abundance | CDR3nt | CDR3aa
TRBJ1-2 | - | TRBV7-9 | - | TGTGCCAGCAGCGACCGGACGGAAGTCTATGAAGGCTACACCTTC | CASSDRTEVYEGYTF
TRBJ2-1 | - | TRBV5-4 | - | TGTGCCAGCAGCGCAAGACGGGGGCAGGATGAGCAGTTCTTC | CASSARRGQDEQFF
TRBJ2-5 | - | TRBV5-4 | - | TGTGCCAGCAGCTTGAGGGCCGGGGCGCGAGAGACCCAGTACTTC | CASSLRAGARETQYF
TRBJ1-5 | TRBD1 | TRBV5-5 | - | TGTGCCAGCAGTTCGGACAGGGTGAGCAATCAGCCCCAGCATTTT | CASSSDRVSNQPQHF
TRBJ2-1 | - | TRBV19 | - | TGTGCCAGTAGTATAGTTTCAGGGGGGGTACCGGAGCAGTTCTTC | CASSIVSGGVPEQFF
TRBJ2-3 | - | TRBV2 | - | TGTGCCAGCGAGGAGGAGGGTTTGGATACGCAGTATTTT | CASEEEGLDTQYF
TRBJ1-5 | - | TRBV19 | - | TGTGCCAGTGGAATCGGTCATAGCAATCAGCCCCAGCATTTT | CASGIGHSNQPQHF
TRBJ1-1 | - | TRBV15 | - | TGTGCCACCAGCAGAGATCGTAGGAACACTGAAGCTTTCTTT | CATSRDRRNTEAFF
TRBJ2-5 | TRBD2 | TRBV2 | - | TGTGCCAGCAGTGAAGTGGGCGGGGGGGCCGATCGGGAGACCCAGTACTTC | CASSEVGGGADRETQYF
TRBJ2-1 | TRBD2 | TRBV4-1 | - | TGCGCCAGCAGCCAGTCACCCGTCGGGACTAGCCTTGACAATGAGCAGTTCTTC | CASSQSPVGTSLDNEQFF
TRBJ2-4 | - | TRBV30 | - | TGTGCCGCGACGTCGGCCAAAAACATTCAGTACTTC | CAATSAKNIQYF
TRBJ2-7 | - | TRBV27 | - | TGTGCCAGCAGTTCTTATGGTGGTGAGCAGTACTTC | CASSSYGGEQYF
TRBJ2-7 | - | TRBV7-1 | - | TGTGCCAGCAGCTTAGACGGCTCCTACGAGCAGTACTTC | CASSLDGSYEQYF
TRBJ2-7 | - | TRBV16 | - | TGTGCCAGCAGCCACACGGGCAGCTACGAGCAGTACTTC | CASSHTGSYEQYF
TRBJ1-5 | TRBD1 | TRBV28 | - | TGTGCCAGCAGTGGACAGGGGGCGAAACGGAGCAATCAGCCCCAGCATTTT | CASSGQGAKRSNQPQHF
TRBJ2-1 | TRBD2 | TRBV13 | - | TGTGCCAGCAGCTTATTCGGCGGGAGGCCGAACAATGAGCAGTTCTTC | CASSLFGGRPNNEQFF
TRBJ2-6 | TRBD1 | TRBV4-3 | - | TGCGCCAGCAGCCAAGTCCAGGGACAGGAATACTCTGGGGCCAACGTCCTGACTTTC | CASSQVQGQEYSGANVLTF
TRBJ2-7 | TRBD2 | TRBV10-3 | - | TGTGCCATCAGTGAGGACGGGGGGACCTACGAGCAGTACTTC | CAISEDGGTYEQYF
TRBJ2-1 | - | TRBV14 | medium-sized | TGTGCCAGCAGCCAGCCCCGGGACCCAAAGAATGAGCAGTTCTTC | CASSQPRDPKNEQFF
TRBJ1-6 | - | TRBV6-5 | - | TGTGCCAGCAGTTACGGGGCGGGGCCTAATTCACCCCTCCACTTT | CASSYGAGPNSPLHF
TRBJ1-5 | - | TRBV28 | once | TGTGCCAGCAGTTTGGAGGGTCCCGCGAGCAATCAGCCCCAGCATTTT | CASSLEGPASNQPQHF
TRBJ1-2 | - | TRBV14 | few | TGTGCCAGCAGCCAAGACCAAGGACAATATGGCTACACCTTC | CASSQDQGQYGYTF
TRBJ2-2 | - | TRBV9 | - | TGTGCCAGCAGCCCCGGGACTTTTACCGGGGAGCTGTTTTTT | CASSPGTFTGELFF
TRBJ2-5 | - | TRBV28 | once | TGTGCCAGCAGTTTGCAGGGTTCAGAGACCCAGTACTTC | CASSLQGSETQYF
TRBJ1-4 | - | TRBV7-9 | - | TGTGCCAGCAGCAGACAGGCGTTTTGGGAAAAACTGTTTTTT | CASSRQAFWEKLFF
TRBJ2-3 | - | TRBV10-1 | few | TGCGCCAGCAGTCAGGGGCCAGATACGCAGTATTTT | CASSQGPDTQYF
TRBJ2-3 | - | TRBV13 | - | TGTGCCAGCACCACTGGGACACACACAGATACGCAGTATTTT | CASTTGTHTDTQYF
TRBJ1-3 | TRBD1 | TRBV9 | - | TGTGCCAGCAGTGGGGACAGGGAGGGAGCTGGAAACACCATATATTTT | CASSGDREGAGNTIYF
TRBJ2-1 | - | TRBV4-3 | - | TGCGCCAGCAGCCAAGATACCCGGGCTAGACATGAGCAGTTCTTC | CASSQDTRARHEQFF
TRBJ1-2 | TRBD1 | TRBV4-2 | - | TGTGCCAGCAGCCACGGGACAGCTACTTGGGGAGGCTACACCTTC | CASSHGTATWGGYTF
TRBJ1-1 | - | TRBV6-5 | few | TGTGCCAGCAGTTACTCGAAGCAGGGGACCACTGAAGCTTTCTTT | CASSYSKQGTTEAFF
TRBJ1-3 | TRBD1 | TRBV27 | - | TGTGCCAGCAGTTTAAGTGGGGACAGGGGGTACAACACCATATATTTT | CASSLSGDRGYNTIYF
TRBJ1-1 | - | TRBV6-5 | - | TGTGCCAGCAGTGAAATGGTCGGGAACACTGAAGCTTTCTTT | CASSEMVGNTEAFF
TRBJ1-2 | TRBD1 | TRBV2 | - | TGTGCCAGCAGTGAAACTACAGGGGGCCATGGCTACACCTTC | CASSETTGGHGYTF
TRBJ2-7 | - | TRBV6-5 | - | TGTGCCAGCACGTCAGGGGAGTTGGGCTACGAGCAGTACTTC | CASTSGELGYEQYF
TRBJ2-3 | TRBD2 | TRBV7-2 | - | TGTGCCAGCAGCTCGTTAGCGGGAAGCACAGATACGCAGTATTTT | CASSSLAGSTDTQYF
TRBJ2-5 | TRBD1 | TRBV5-5 | - | TGTGCCAGCAGCCGTGACAGGGTCCAGGAGACCCAGTACTTC | CASSRDRVQETQYF
TRBJ2-1 | - | TRBV19 | few | TGTGCCAGTAGTATCGGAGGATACAATGAGCAGTTCTTC | CASSIGGYNEQFF
TRBJ2-6 | - | TRBV2 | - | TGTGCCAGCAGTGGGGAGGTCTCTGGGGCCAACGTCCTGACTTTC | CASSGEVSGANVLTF
TRBJ2-5 | - | TRBV6-6 | - | TGTGCCAGCAGTTACTCGTCAGGGAACGGAGAGACCCAGTACTTC | CASSYSSGNGETQYF
TRBJ2-1 | - | TRBV2 | - | TGTGCCAGCGGAGACAATGAGCAGTTCTTC | CASGDNEQFF
TRBJ2-5 | - | TRBV6-5 | few | TGTGCCAGCAGTTACGGCGGCCTCAGAGAGACCCAGTACTTC | CASSYGGLRETQYF
TRBJ2-2 | - | TRBV9 | - | TGTGCCAGCAGCCCTGGGGGCTACACGGCCGGGGAGCTGTTTTTT | CASSPGGYTAGELFF
TRBJ1-5 | - | TRBV27 | - | TGTGCCAGCAGTTTAAGTGGCTTGTATAGCAATCAGCCCCAGCATTTT | CASSLSGLYSNQPQHF
TRBJ2-7 | - | TRBV6-6 | - | TGTGCCAGCAAGCCCCGGACAACCGGGGCGGGGCAGTACTTC | CASKPRTTGAGQYF
TRBJ2-1 | TRBD2 | TRBV10-1 | - | TGCGCCAGCAGTGAGTCGACTATGGCTGGGACTAGGAGTAATGAGCAGTTCTTC | CASSESTMAGTRSNEQFF
TRBJ1-5 | - | TRBV21-1 | - | TGTGCCAGCAGCAACATGGATAAACTCCAAAAAGATAGCAATCAGCCCCAGCATTTT | CASSNMDKLQKDSNQPQHF